This TCR beta chain came from a study of T cells expressing NK-cell markers. About this clonotype: Its antigen is currently unknown.

TCRdb derives one entry per CDR3 protein from the 5' RACE reads, leaving out DNA. The sample table includes some 450,000 distinct CDR3 sequences. Overall study results and limits: The leading position in the CD3+CD56-NKG2C+ fraction of a few donors also went to these clonotypes.

The germline CDR1 and CDR2 sequences are SGHRS and YFSETQ. This CDR3 spans 15 amino acids. The chain recombines TRBV5-1 with TRBJ1-4; without DNA, the TCRdb call of TRBD1 cannot be checked. The specimen sequenced was blood T cells: a sorted CD56 or NKG2C T cell subset, CD4+ or CD8+ T cells, or bulk PBMC T cells (not recorded which). The sequence derives from a woman aged 18-69 years in good health. CDR3 protein: CASSSTGAGGEKLFF. Full variable domain (missing parts from reference TRBV5-1 and TRBJ1-4): KAGVTQTPRYLIKTRGQQVTLSCSPISGHRSVSWYQQTPGQGLQFLFEYFSETQRNKGNFPGRFSGRQFSNSRSEMNVSTLELGDSALYLCASSSTGAGGEKLFFGSGTQLSVL.